These 24 T cell receptor beta chains were sequenced from one sample in a study of radiation and T cells in renal cell carcinoma. Produced via immunoSEQ multiplex PCR; TCRdb's table is partial and in-frame only. The sample lists approximately 140,000 clones, 88% seen once, with around 4.4% in the top ten. Sample time point: baseline pretreatment blood. Described treatment: 15 Gy SBRT to primary tumor, nephrectomy 4 weeks later. This sample comprised blood, obtained from a patient whose treatment included radiotherapy and nephrectomy. The receptors stem from a woman between 65 and 79 years old with renal cell carcinoma.

The rearrangement joins TRBV9 to TRBJ2-2; D may correspond to TRBD1 or TRBD2 (5 bases each). Trimming took 0 bases from V and 6 from J, leaving 12 bases between them. This CDR3 has 15 amino acids. The germline V gene has CDR1 SGDLS and CDR2 YYNGEE. As DNA, the CDR3 is TGTGCCAGCAGCGTAGCAATCGGGGCTCCCGGGGAGCTGTTTTTT. Its protein is CASSVAIGAPGELFF.

The rearrangement links TRBV5-1 to TRBJ2-7; TRBD2 matches 9 bases. V trimming: 0 bases; J trimming: 4 bases; junction bases outside the gene matches: 8. The CDR3 consists of 16 residues. In germline, CDR1 is SGHRS, CDR2 YFSETQ. The CDR3 reads CASSLATGGGGYEQYF. For the CDR3, the DNA is TGCGCCAGCAGCTTGGCCACCGGCGGGGGGGGATACGAGCAGTACTTC.

The CDR3 DNA reads TGTGCCAGCAGCCACGACTCGGACGTGCACTATGGCTACACCTTC. It is translated as CASSHDSDVHYGYTF. The rearrangement uses TRBV5-4 and TRBJ1-2; D unresolved. Trimming cost V 4 bases and J 3 bases, with 16 bases left between them. Germline lookup yields CDR1 SGHNT and CDR2 YYREEE (reference sequence). This CDR3 region has 15 residues.

The V call is TRBV10-3, the J call TRBJ1-6; 9 nucleotides match TRBD1. CDR1 and CDR2 (germline): ENHRY, SYGVKD. Unmatched junction bases numbered 6, after V lost 2 bases and J lost 10 bases. The CDR3 runs to 15 residues. CDR3 in DNA: TGTGCCATCAGTGAGGGGCAGGGGACAGGGTCACCCCTCCACTTT. Amino acid sequence: CAISEGQGTGSPLHF.

The gene calls are TRBV15 and TRBJ1-4, with a weak D call TRBD1 (5 bases). The CDR3 is made up of 13 amino acids. Per germline, CDR1 LNHNV and CDR2 YYDKDF (reference sequence). V was pared by 1 base and J by 7 bases, with 7 bases between. The CDR3 sequence is CATSRAGGEKLFF. Here the CDR3 DNA reads TGTGCCACCAGCAGAGCCGGGGGTGAAAAACTGTTTTTT.

A few counts support this clone. The rearrangement links TRBV5-4 to TRBJ2-1, with 10 nucleotides matching TRBD2. CDR3 length equals 16 residues. V trimming: 4 bases; J trimming: 1 base; junction bases outside the gene matches: 5. Germline CDR1 and CDR2: SGHNT and YYREEE (reference sequence). For the CDR3, the DNA is TGTGCCAGCAGCGCACTTAGCGGGGGGTCCTACAATGAGCAGTTCTTC. This translates into CASSALSGGSYNEQFF.

The chain is built from TRBV4-3 and TRBJ2-3; perhaps TRBD2 as D (5 bases). The germline V gene encodes CDR1 LGHNA and CDR2 YSLEER. The CDR3 contains 15 residues. V was clipped by 1 base and J by 4 bases, with 12 bases between them. This CDR3 is CASSQGATSPDTQYF. Here the CDR3 DNA reads TGCGCCAGCAGCCAAGGGGCTACTAGTCCAGATACGCAGTATTTT.

The chain employs TRBV30 and TRBJ1-1, with 8 bases identical to TRBD1. CDR1 GTSNPN and CDR2 SVGIG come from the germline V gene (reference sequence). The CDR3 covers 13 residues. Trimming cost V 5 bases and J 1 base; bases outside gene matches: 3. In DNA, the CDR3 is TGTGCCTGGGGACAGGGCGAGAACACTGAAGCTTTCTTT. This codes for CAWGQGENTEAFF.

The gene calls are TRBV5-1 and TRBJ1-2; D is uncertain. Germline-derived CDR1 and CDR2 are SGHRS and YFSETQ. CDR3 length equals 12 residues. Deletions cut 4 bases from V and 2 bases from J, with 6 bases between. The chain's CDR3 is CASSAGNYGYTF. Here the CDR3 DNA reads TGCGCCAGCAGCGCAGGCAACTATGGCTACACCTTC.

There are a few counts of this clone. The rearrangement uses TRBV14 and TRBJ2-2, with TRBD2 matching over 10 bases. This CDR3 spans 16 amino acids. Losses at the gene ends were 4 bases for V and 1 base for J; bases not matched to a gene: 3. The germline CDR1 and CDR2 sequences are SGHDN and FVKESK. The CDR3, as DNA: TGTGCCAGCAGCCCCAGACTAGCGGGGAACACCGGGGAGCTGTTTTTT. Protein sequence: CASSPRLAGNTGELFF.

The chain combines TRBV27 with TRBJ2-3, with TRBD2 matching over 10 bases. The junction had 12 bases not matched to a gene; V was cut back by 6 bases and J by 6 bases. Germline V gene data show CDR1 as MNHEY and CDR2 as SMNVEV (reference sequence). The CDR3 is 16 amino acids. CDR3 protein: CASRSLGLATWDTQYF. In DNA, the CDR3 is TGTGCCAGCAGGAGTTTGGGACTAGCGACGTGGGATACGCAGTATTTT.

The chain carries TRBV5-1 and TRBJ1-1; the match to TRBD1 covers 8 bases. The CDR3 is made up of 15 amino acids. J lost 2 bases, V lost 4 bases, and 7 bases had no gene match. Germline V lookup: CDR1 SGHRS, CDR2 YFSETQ. The CDR3, as DNA: TGCGCCAGCAGCGCGCAGGGGGCAGGTAACACTGAAGCTTTCTTT. Its translation: CASSAQGAGNTEAFF.

This clone was recorded a few times. V is TRBV5-6 and J is TRBJ1-3, with D unclear. Per the germline V gene, CDR1 is SGHDT and CDR2 is YYEEEE. The ends were cut back, 1 base at V and 0 bases at J, with 8 bases in the middle. The CDR3 extends over 15 amino acids. The CDR3 sequence is CASSLRPISGNTIYF. As DNA, the CDR3 is TGTGCCAGCAGCTTGAGGCCAATCTCTGGAAACACCATATATTTT.

CDR3 nucleotide sequence: TGTGCCAGCAGTGAACAGAGGAACACTGAAGCTTTCTTT. Protein: CASSEQRNTEAFF. The chain employs TRBV6-1 and TRBJ1-1; no clear D. V was pared by 2 bases and J by 1 base, with 5 bases between. In germline, CDR1 is MNHNS, CDR2 SASEGT. This CDR3 comprises 13 residues.

The chain employs TRBV7-2 and TRBJ1-1; D unresolved. V dropped 5 bases and J dropped 8 bases, with 15 bases sitting between them. The CDR3 totals 13 residues. Germline V gene data show CDR1 as SGHTA and CDR2 as FQGNSA. The DNA of the CDR3 is TGTGCCAGCAGCAAACGGAGTTCAGTCGAAGCTTTCTTT. Protein sequence: CASSKRSSVEAFF.

V and J are TRBV28 and TRBJ2-1; tentative D call: TRBD2 (6 bases). Looked up from germline, CDR1 is MDHEN and CDR2 is SYDVKM. The CDR3 has 13 residues. The ends were cut back, 4 bases at V and 10 bases at J, with 14 bases in the middle. The chain's CDR3 is CASSSGLVSEQFF. In DNA, the CDR3 is TGTGCCAGCAGTTCGGGACTTGTCTCCGAGCAGTTCTTC.

The chain recombines TRBV2 with TRBJ2-7; possible D gene TRBD1, 6 bases. There are 12 residues in the CDR3. Between the trimmed V and J ends, which lost 3 bases and 9 bases, there was a span of 12 bases. Germline values: CDR1 SNHLY, CDR2 FYNNEI. The CDR3 protein is CASSEAVTGQYF. The CDR3 DNA reads TGTGCCAGCAGTGAGGCCGTGACAGGGCAGTACTTC.

The V call is TRBV15, the J call TRBJ1-5, with D possibly TRBD1 on 5 matching bases. V was trimmed by 5 bases and J by 4 bases, leaving 12 bases between them. CDR3 size: 14 residues. Per the germline V gene, CDR1 is LNHNV and CDR2 is YYDKDF (reference sequence). The CDR3 sequence is CATSAGTGNQPQHF. The CDR3 DNA follows: TGTGCCACCAGCGCCGGGACGGGGAATCAGCCCCAGCATTTT.

This chain uses TRBV19 with TRBJ2-5; TRBD2 is a possible D gene (7 bases). Germline V gene lookup returns CDR1 LNHDA and CDR2 SQIVND (reference sequence). Trimming pared 6 bases from V and 9 bases from J, leaving 14 bases between. The CDR3 extends over 12 amino acids. The CDR3 DNA follows: TGTGCCAGTAGCGGGGGGCAGAGGCCCCAGTACTTC. This codes for CASSGGQRPQYF.

The J gene is TRBJ2-7, the V gene TRBV19; TRBD2 aligns across 10 bases. Germline V CDR1 and CDR2: LNHDA, SQIVND (reference sequence). This CDR3 spans 15 amino acids. The trim removed 2 bases at V and 2 bases at J, leaving 3 bases unmatched. Written as DNA, the CDR3 is TGTGCCAGTAGTATAAAGCGGGGGGGTCCCTACGAGCAGTACTTC. Translating it yields CASSIKRGGPYEQYF.

The chain joins TRBV9 to TRBJ2-2; 7 bases are a match to TRBD1. Germline-derived CDR1 and CDR2 are SGDLS and YYNGEE. The trim removed 2 bases at V and 0 bases at J, leaving 1 base unmatched. The CDR3 is 15 residues long. The CDR3 protein is CASSVTGANTGELFF. As DNA, the CDR3 is TGTGCCAGCAGCGTCACAGGGGCGAACACCGGGGAGCTGTTTTTT.

The chain has TRBV7-2 and TRBJ2-1; D gene ambiguous. Germline values: CDR1 SGHTA, CDR2 FQGNSA. The CDR3 totals 16 residues. Trimming stripped 1 base from V and 3 bases from J, with 13 bases between. The CDR3 loop reads CASSLDPYKLYNEQFF. CDR3 DNA sequence: TGTGCCAGCAGCTTAGACCCATACAAGCTCTACAATGAGCAGTTCTTC. The full variable domain, rest sourced from reference TRBV7-2 and TRBJ2-1, is GAGVSQSPSNKVTEKGKDVELRCDPISGHTALYWYRQSLGQGLEFLIYFQGNSAPDKSGLPSDRFSAERTGGSVSTLTIQRTQQEDSAVYLCASSLDPYKLYNEQFFGPGTRLTVL.

The rearrangement links TRBV5-1 to TRBJ1-4, with 9 bases aligning to TRBD1. CDR3 length: 15 amino acids. Germline values: CDR1 SGHRS, CDR2 YFSETQ. V lost 5 bases, J lost 8 bases, and 10 bases stayed unmatched. In DNA, the CDR3 is TGCGCCAGCAGACCTCCGGGACAGGGATACGAAAAACTGTTTTTT. Encoded protein: CASRPPGQGYEKLFF. Complete variable domain (other parts from reference TRBV5-1 and TRBJ1-4): KAGVTQTPRYLIKTRGQQVTLSCSPISGHRSVSWYQQTPGQGLQFLFEYFSETQRNKGNFPGRFSGRQFSNSRSEMNVSTLELGDSALYLCASRPPGQGYEKLFFGSGTQLSVL.

This chain joins TRBV4-1 and TRBJ2-3, with TRBD2 identical over 11 bases. Trimming took 0 bases from V and 5 from J; bases not matched to a gene: 4. The CDR3 length is 16 residues. Germline V lookup: CDR1 MGHRA, CDR2 YSYEKL. The CDR3 DNA is TGCGCCAGCAGCCAAGAATGGCTAGCGGGGGGAGATACGCAGTATTTT. Translating it yields CASSQEWLAGGDTQYF.